The TCR beta chain under discussion was sequenced for a study of CD8+ T cells in alopecia areata. The CDR3 has 16 residues. The germline gives CDR1 GTSNPN, CDR2 SVGIG (reference sequence). Trimming took off 2 bases at V and 0 bases at J, with 16 bases between the two ends. Treatment in this sample: oral pan-JAK inhibitor, 5-10 mg twice daily. Extraction of RNA preceded its reverse transcription into cDNA, which served as the sequencing template. This table comes from immunoSEQ multiplex PCR, and its TCRdb copy is limited to in-frame clones, with some not included. The table includes about 210,000 clones, over 60% detected once.

The sequenced sample was CD4+ T cells sorted from blood, obtained at week 4, from a patient treated with tofacitinib. This TCR came from a human donor with alopecia areata. The V call is TRBV30, the J call TRBJ1-1; D ambiguous. The CDR3 DNA sequence: TGTGCCTGGAGTTCCCAAGAAGAATGGATGAACACTGAAGCTTTCTTT. Translating it yields CAWSSQEEWMNTEAFF.